The T cell receptor (beta chain) described here comes from a study of blood T cell repertoires in COVID-19. Looking at the study overall: The United States, Italy and Spain were the sources of the acute and convalescent COVID-19 samples.

Individuals aged roughly 18 to 90 years were recruited from 24 US areas. CDR1 and CDR2 from the germline V gene are MDHEN and SYDVKM. This CDR3 is 13 amino acids long. V shed 5 bases, J shed 7 bases, and the junction held 5 bases outside the gene matches. Per the original data handling: It was from reference gene primer amplification that nucleated cell counts were estimated. Sequencing used immunoSEQ multiplex PCR; TCRdb keeps in-frame clones, though not all of them. Clone size and V and J calls were adopted from that table, with D and trimming inferred from the DNA. The table has 350,000 or so clones, more than 70% seen once.

V and J are TRBV28 and TRBJ2-1, with TRBD2 matching 7 bases. Material for sequencing was PBMCs or T cells enriched from blood (not recorded which). The receptor comes from a woman in her twenties or thirties who had been exposed to COVID-19. The CDR3 DNA sequence: TGTGCCAGCAGTGCTGGGAGGGAGAATGAGCAGTTCTTC. Its protein is CASSAGRENEQFF. Variable domain in full (rest from reference TRBV28 and TRBJ2-1): DVKVTQSSRYLVKRTGEKVFLECVQDMDHENMFWYRQDPGLGLRLIYFSYDVKMKEKGDIPEGYSVSREKKERFSLILESASTNQTSMYLCASSAGRENEQFFGPGTRLTVL.